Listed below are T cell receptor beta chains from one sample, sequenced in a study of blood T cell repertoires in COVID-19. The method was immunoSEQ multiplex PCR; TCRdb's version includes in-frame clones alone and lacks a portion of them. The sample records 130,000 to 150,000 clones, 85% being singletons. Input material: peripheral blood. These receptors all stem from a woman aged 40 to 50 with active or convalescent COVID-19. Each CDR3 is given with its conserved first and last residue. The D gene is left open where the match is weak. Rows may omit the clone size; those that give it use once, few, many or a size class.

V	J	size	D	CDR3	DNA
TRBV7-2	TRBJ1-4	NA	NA	CASSPNTLTNEKLFF	TGTGCCAGCAGCCCAAACACCTTAACTAATGAAAAACTGTTTTTT
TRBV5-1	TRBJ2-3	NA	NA	CASSSLLQRTSTDTQYF	TGCGCCAGCAGCTCCCTCCTACAGAGGACTAGCACAGATACGCAGTATTTT
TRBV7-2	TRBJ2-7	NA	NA	CASSRPDRYSDLGSYEQYF	TGTGCCAGCAGTCGTCCAGACAGGTATAGCGATCTGGGCTCCTACGAGCAGTACTTC
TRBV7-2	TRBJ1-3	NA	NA	CATMSGPSGNTIYF	TGTGCCACCATGAGCGGCCCCTCTGGAAACACCATATATTTT
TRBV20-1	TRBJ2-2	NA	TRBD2	CSASRGSGSRAGELFF	TGCAGTGCTAGTAGGGGGAGCGGGAGTCGAGCCGGGGAGCTGTTTTTT
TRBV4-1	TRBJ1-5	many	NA	CASSQDRGSNQPQHF	TGCGCCAGCAGCCAAGATAGGGGTAGTAATCAGCCCCAGCATTTT
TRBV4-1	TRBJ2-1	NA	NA	CASSQLRGYNEQFF	TGCGCCAGCAGCCAATTGCGGGGTTACAATGAGCAGTTCTTC
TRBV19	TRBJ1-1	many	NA	CASSIDTGRAEAFF	TGTGCCAGTAGTATAGACACAGGGAGAGCCGAAGCTTTCTTT
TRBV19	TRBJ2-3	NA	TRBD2	CASYPGTSGSAFTDTQYF	TGTGCCTCCTATCCCGGGACTAGCGGGAGCGCCTTCACAGATACGCAGTATTTT
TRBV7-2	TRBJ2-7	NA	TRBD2	CASSSLASSGRRIVYEQYF	TGTGCCAGCAGCTCGTTAGCGTCCAGCGGGAGGAGGATAGTCTACGAGCAGTACTTC
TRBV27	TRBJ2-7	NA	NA	CASSARRENSYEQYF	TGTGCCAGCAGTGCCCGCCGGGAGAACTCCTACGAGCAGTACTTC
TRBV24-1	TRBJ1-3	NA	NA	CATSDLPGDGNTIYF	TGTGCCACCAGTGATTTGCCGGGGGACGGAAACACCATATATTTT
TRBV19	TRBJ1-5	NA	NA	CATGTGGFIQPQHF	TGTGCCACCGGGACCGGGGGTTTTATTCAGCCCCAGCATTTT
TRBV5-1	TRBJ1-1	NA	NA	CASTSRGRTEAFF	TGCGCCAGCACCTCTAGAGGCAGAACTGAAGCTTTCTTT
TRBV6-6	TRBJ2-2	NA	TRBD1	CASTRGRMGNTGELFF	TGTGCCAGCACCAGGGGGAGAATGGGAAACACCGGGGAGCTGTTTTTT
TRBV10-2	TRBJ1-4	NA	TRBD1	CASGTGGGEKLFF	TGCGCCAGCGGGACAGGGGGCGGTGAAAAACTGTTTTTT
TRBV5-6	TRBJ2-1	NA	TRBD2	CASRETSGGYEQFF	TGTGCCAGCAGGGAGACTAGCGGGGGCTATGAGCAGTTCTTC
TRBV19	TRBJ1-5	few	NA	CASSMPTVSNQPQHF	TGTGCCAGTAGTATGCCAACAGTTAGCAATCAGCCCCAGCATTTT
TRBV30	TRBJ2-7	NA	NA	CAWSTGPYEQYF	TGTGCCTGGAGTACAGGGCCCTACGAGCAGTACTTC
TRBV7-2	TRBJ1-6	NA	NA	CASSLGGGGSPLHF	TGTGCCAGCAGCTTAGGGGGCGGTGGTTCACCCCTCCACTTT
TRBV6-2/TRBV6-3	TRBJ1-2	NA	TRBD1	CASSGPGQGKIGYTF	TGTGCCAGCAGCGGCCCGGGACAGGGGAAGATTGGCTACACCTTC
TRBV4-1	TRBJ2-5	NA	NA	CASSQSRVTETQYF	TGCGCCAGCAGCCAAAGCAGGGTGACGGAGACCCAGTACTTC
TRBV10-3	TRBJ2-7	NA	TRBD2	CAIRAPGTSGSYEQYF	TGTGCCATCAGGGCCCCGGGGACTAGCGGGAGCTACGAGCAGTACTTC
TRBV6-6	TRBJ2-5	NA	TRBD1	CASSLVQGAETQYF	TGTGCCAGCAGTCTCGTACAGGGGGCAGAGACCCAGTACTTC
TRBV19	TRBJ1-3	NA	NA	CASRGTDSSGNTIYF	TGTGCCAGTAGAGGGACGGACAGCTCTGGAAACACCATATATTTT
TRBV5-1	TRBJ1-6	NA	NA	CASSLAMGQNNSPLHF	TGCGCCAGCAGCTTGGCTATGGGACAAAATAATTCACCCCTCCACTTT
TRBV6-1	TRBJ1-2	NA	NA	CASSEVGWGGFGHGYTF	TGTGCCAGCAGTGAAGTTGGCTGGGGGGGATTCGGTCATGGCTACACCTTC
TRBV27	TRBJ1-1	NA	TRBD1	CASSWDRGAEAFF	TGTGCCAGCAGTTGGGACAGGGGTGCTGAAGCTTTCTTT
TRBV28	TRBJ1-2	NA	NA	CASSLGGRVNYGYTF	TGTGCCAGCAGTTTAGGGGGCAGGGTTAACTATGGCTACACCTTC
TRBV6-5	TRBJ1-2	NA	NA	CASSYRSGYGYTF	TGTGCCAGCAGTTACCGGTCAGGGTATGGCTACACCTTC
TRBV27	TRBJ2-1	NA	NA	CASSFQGNNEQFF	TGTGCCAGCAGTTTCCAGGGAAACAATGAGCAGTTCTTC
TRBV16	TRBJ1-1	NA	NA	CASSHALGQGNTEAFF	TGTGCCAGCAGCCATGCCCTGGGGCAGGGAAACACTGAAGCTTTCTTT
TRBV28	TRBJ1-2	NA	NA	CASTLGGYYGYTF	TGTGCCAGCACCCTCGGGGGGTACTATGGCTACACCTTC
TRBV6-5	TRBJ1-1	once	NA	CASRQGVNTEAFF	TGTGCCAGCAGACAGGGCGTGAACACTGAAGCTTTCTTT
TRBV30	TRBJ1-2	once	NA	CASPSGRLVNGYTF	TGTGCCTCCCCCAGCGGCCGTCTTGTGAATGGCTACACCTTC
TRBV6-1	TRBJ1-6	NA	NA	CASSGLGGAGTGSPLHF	TGTGCCAGCAGTGGACTTGGGGGTGCGGGGACGGGTTCACCCCTCCACTTT
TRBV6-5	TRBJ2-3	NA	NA	CASQVGAQYF	TGTGCCAGCCAGGTCGGGGCGCAGTATTTT
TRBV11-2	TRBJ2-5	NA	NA	CASSPHRQPQETQYF	TGTGCCAGCAGTCCCCACCGACAGCCCCAAGAGACCCAGTACTTC
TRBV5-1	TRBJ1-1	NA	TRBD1	CASGTTGSTPEAFF	TGCGCCAGCGGGACGACAGGGAGTACCCCTGAAGCTTTCTTT
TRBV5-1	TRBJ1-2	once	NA	CASSWGENYGYTF	TGCGCCAGCAGCTGGGGAGAGAACTATGGCTACACCTTC
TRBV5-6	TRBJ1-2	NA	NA	CASSPVGRAVNYGYTF	TGTGCCAGCAGTCCGGTCGGGAGGGCCGTTAACTATGGCTACACCTTC
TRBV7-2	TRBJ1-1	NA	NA	CASRGQINTEAFF	TGTGCCAGCAGAGGACAGATTAACACTGAAGCTTTCTTT
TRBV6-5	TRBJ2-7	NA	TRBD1	CASRTGGDLYEQYF	TGTGCCAGCAGGACAGGGGGCGATCTCTACGAGCAGTACTTC
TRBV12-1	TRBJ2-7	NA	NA	CASSFARTGQGEQYF	TGTGCCAGCAGCTTTGCGCGGACAGGGCAGGGCGAGCAGTACTTC
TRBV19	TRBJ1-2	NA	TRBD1	CASGTGGSSGYGYTF	TGTGCCAGTGGTACAGGGGGGAGTTCGGGGTATGGCTACACCTTC
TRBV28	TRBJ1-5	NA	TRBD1	CASSFWGQDPLNQPQHF	TGTGCCAGCAGTTTTTGGGGACAGGACCCTTTAAATCAGCCCCAGCATTTT
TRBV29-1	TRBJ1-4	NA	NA	CSVEGGGEKLFF	TGCAGCGTTGAAGGGGGAGGTGAAAAACTGTTTTTT
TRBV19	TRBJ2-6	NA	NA	CASSIGLSGANVLTF	TGTGCCAGTAGTATAGGACTATCTGGGGCCAACGTCCTGACTTTC
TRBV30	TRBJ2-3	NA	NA	CAWSLGPDTQYF	TGTGCCTGGAGCCTGGGCCCAGATACGCAGTATTTT
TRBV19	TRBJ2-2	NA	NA	CASSTSGANTGELFF	TGTGCCAGTAGTACCTCAGGGGCGAACACCGGGGAGCTGTTTTTT
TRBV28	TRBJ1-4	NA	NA	CASSPRQEQLIEKLFF	TGTGCCAGCAGCCCTCGACAGGAGCAATTGATTGAAAAACTGTTTTTT